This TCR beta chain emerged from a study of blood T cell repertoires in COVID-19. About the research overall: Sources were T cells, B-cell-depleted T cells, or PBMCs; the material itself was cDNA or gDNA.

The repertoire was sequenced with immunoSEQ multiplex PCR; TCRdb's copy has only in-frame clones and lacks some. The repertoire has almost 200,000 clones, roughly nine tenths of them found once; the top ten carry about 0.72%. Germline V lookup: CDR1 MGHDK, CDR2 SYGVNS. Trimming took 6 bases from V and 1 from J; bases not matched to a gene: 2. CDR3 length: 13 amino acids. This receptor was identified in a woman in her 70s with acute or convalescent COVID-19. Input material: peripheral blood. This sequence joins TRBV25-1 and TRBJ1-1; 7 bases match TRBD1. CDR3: CASRGQQNTEAFF. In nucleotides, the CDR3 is TGTGCCAGCAGGGGACAGCAGAACACTGAAGCTTTCTTT.